The 20 T cell receptor beta chains listed next were all sequenced from one sample in a study of identical twins. Via MiXCR, TCRdb re-called the 5' RACE reads, giving one row per CDR3 protein. Of 200,000 to 250,000 distinct CDR3 sequences in the sample, around an eighth are singletons; the top ten hold 7% to 9%. Sequencing was carried out using memory (CD45RO+) T cells sorted from blood. Receptors originate from a woman between 18 and 30 years old in good health.

This clonotype has just a few counts. For the CDR3, the DNA is TGTGCCAGCTCATCAGGGCTAAACTATGGCTACACCTTC. It translates to CASSSGLNYGYTF. V is TRBV18 and J is TRBJ1-2; weak D call: TRBD1 (5 bases). Germline V gene lookup returns CDR1 KGHSH and CDR2 LQKENI. V was shortened by 5 bases and J by 2 bases, with 9 bases between the two germline ends. This CDR3 is built from 13 residues.

The chain carries TRBV20-1 and TRBJ2-7; no definite D call. Looked up from germline, CDR1 is DFQATT and CDR2 is SNEGSKA (reference sequence). Trimming left V 4 bases short and J 3 bases short, with 10 bases between. The CDR3 has 12 amino acids. CDR3 coding DNA: TGCAGTGCTAAGAGCCCAGGCTACGAGCAGTACTTC. Protein sequence: CSAKSPGYEQYF.

This clonotype was observed a few times. The chain couples TRBV12-3 or TRBV12-4 to TRBJ2-3; TRBD2 aligns across 8 bases. This CDR3 contains 16 residues. The V and J ends lost 6 bases and 2 bases, in that order; junction bases with no gene match: 10. CDR3 amino acids: CASSPRGSGATDTQYF. The CDR3 DNA follows: TGTGCCAGCAGCCCCAGGGGTAGCGGGGCCACAGATACGCAGTATTTT.

The table lists this clonotype with many counts. The chain recombines TRBV3-1 with TRBJ1-1, with 7 positions matching TRBD1. This CDR3 has 15 residues. J lost 1 base, V lost 5 bases, and 7 bases had no gene match. Germline V CDR1 and CDR2: LGHDT, YNNKEL (reference sequence). CDR3 in DNA: TGTGCCAGCAGCTACCCAGGGGGGGGGAACACTGAAGCTTTCTTT. Protein: CASSYPGGGNTEAFF.

This sequence joins TRBV5-5 and TRBJ2-1; TRBD1 aligns across 7 bases. Trimming took 5 bases from V and 4 from J; bases not matched to a gene: 9. CDR3 length: 15 residues. Germline V gene sequence: CDR1 SGHKS, CDR2 YYEKEE (reference sequence). The CDR3 loop reads CASSSGQIFYNEQFF. The CDR3 coding sequence is TGTGCCAGCAGTTCGGGACAGATATTTTACAATGAGCAGTTCTTC. Combining the CDR3 with reference TRBV5-5 and TRBJ2-1 gives the whole variable domain DAGVTQSPTHLIKTRGQQVTLRCSPISGHKSVSWYQQVLGQGPQFIFQYYEKEERGRGNFPDRFSARQFPNYSSELNVNALLLGDSALYLCASSSGQIFYNEQFFGPGTRLTVL.

V gene TRBV29-1 combines with J gene TRBJ2-2; no definite D call. Trimming left V 5 bases short and J 7 bases short, with 11 bases between. CDR1 and CDR2 (germline): SQVTM, ANQGSEA. The length of the CDR3 is 12 residues. In nucleotides, the CDR3 is TGCAGCGTTCTTCGGGTCGGCGGGGAGCTGTTTTTT. Translating it yields CSVLRVGGELFF.

The sample holds a few counts of this clonotype. The chain recombines TRBV11-3 with TRBJ1-6; D gene unclear. Germline loops: CDR1 SGHNT, CDR2 YENEEA. The CDR3 totals 14 residues. Trimming took 2 bases from V and 7 from J, leaving 9 bases between them. The CDR3 loop reads CASSLNQWNSPLHF. DNA for the CDR3: TGTGCCAGCAGCTTAAACCAGTGGAATTCACCCCTCCACTTT.

There are a few counts of this clonotype. The genes are TRBV14 and TRBJ2-4; TRBD2 matches at 12 bases. With V trimmed by 4 bases and J by 1 base, 5 bases remained unmatched. Germline V gene lookup returns CDR1 SGHDN and CDR2 FVKESK. The CDR3 runs 17 residues. CDR3 protein: CASSPLAGGQAKNIQYF. CDR3 in DNA: TGTGCCAGCAGCCCTCTAGCGGGAGGGCAGGCCAAAAACATTCAGTACTTC.

This clonotype has at least ten counts. V gene TRBV25-1 combines with J gene TRBJ1-5; possible D gene TRBD1, 6 bases. With 3 bases removed from V and 2 bases from J, the gap between germline ends came to 14 bases. Germline V gene data show CDR1 as MGHDK and CDR2 as SYGVNS. The CDR3 extends over 16 amino acids. The CDR3 DNA reads TGTGCCAGCAGTGATTCTGGGGGCTTGGGCAATCAGCCCCAGCATTTT. Translating it yields CASSDSGGLGNQPQHF. The variable domain in full, with the rest retrieved from reference TRBV25-1 and TRBJ1-5, is EADIYQTPRYLVIGTGKKITLECSQTMGHDKMYWYQQDPGMELHLIHYSYGVNSTEKGDLSSESTVSRIRTEHFPLTLESARPSHTSQYLCASSDSGGLGNQPQHFGDGTRLSIL.

This clonotype showed up just a few times. V usage is TRBV20-1 and J usage is TRBJ1-1, with D possibly TRBD1 on 5 matching bases. This CDR3 comprises 11 residues. Germline values: CDR1 DFQATT, CDR2 SNEGSKA (reference sequence). V gave up 1 base and J gave up 8 bases, with 8 bases separating them. The DNA of the CDR3 is TGCAGTGCTAGAGGGCACAGGGAAGCTTTCTTT. Protein: CSARGHREAFF.

V and J are TRBV10-3 and TRBJ2-1, with 10 bases aligning to TRBD2. Germline V lookup: CDR1 ENHRY, CDR2 SYGVKD. V gave up 5 bases and J gave up 3 bases; unmatched junction bases: 7. The CDR3 runs to 16 residues. For the CDR3, the DNA is TGTGCCATCAGTACTAGCGGGGACTCCTTCTACAATGAGCAGTTCTTC. It codes for CAISTSGDSFYNEQFF.

This clonotype was counted between two and nine times. The chain employs TRBV19 and TRBJ2-1, with a possible D match to TRBD2 (5 bases). Deletions cut 3 bases from V and 0 bases from J, with 18 bases between. This CDR3 is 18 amino acids long. Per the germline V gene, CDR1 is LNHDA and CDR2 is SQIVND (reference sequence). The CDR3 coding sequence is TGTGCCAGTAGTATTTCCCGGGGTAGGCAGAGCTCCTACAATGAGCAGTTCTTC. Its protein is CASSISRGRQSSYNEQFF.

The gene calls are TRBV3-1 and TRBJ1-2, with D tentatively TRBD1 (5 bases). The length of the CDR3 is 15 residues. Germline values: CDR1 LGHDT, CDR2 YNNKEL (reference sequence). Trimming left V 0 bases short and J 7 bases short, with 15 bases between. Here the CDR3 DNA reads TGTGCCAGCAGCCAAGACTTCACCGGCACAGGTGGCTACACCTTC. Its translation: CASSQDFTGTGGYTF. Together with reference TRBV3-1 and TRBJ1-2, the CDR3 gives the full variable domain: DTAVSQTPKYLVTQMGNDKSIKCEQNLGHDTMYWYKQDSKKFLKIMFSYNNKELIINETVPNRFSPKSPDKAHLNLHINSLELGDSAVYFCASSQDFTGTGGYTFGSGTRLTVV.

This clonotype was observed a handful of times. The rearrangement joins TRBV18 to TRBJ1-4; D may be TRBD1 (5 bases). Germline V gives CDR1 KGHSH, CDR2 LQKENI. Trimming shortened V by 0 bases and J by 11 bases, and 16 bases separated the two germline ends. This CDR3 has 15 residues. CDR3 nucleotides: TGTGCCAGCTCACCACCTGGGACCGGGACTGGGAAACTGTTTTTT. The encoded protein is CASSPPGTGTGKLFF. The variable domain in full, completed from reference TRBV18 and TRBJ1-4, reads NAGVMQNPRHLVRRRGQEARLRCSPMKGHSHVYWYRQLPEEGLKFMVYLQKENIIDESGMPKERFSAEFPKEGPSILRIQQVVRGDSAAYFCASSPPGTGTGKLFFGSGTQLSVL.

This clonotype was detected a few times. The chain has TRBV6-4 and TRBJ2-3, with D possibly TRBD2 on 6 matching bases. Trimming stripped 0 bases from V and 2 bases from J, with 12 bases between. Germline V gene lookup returns CDR1 MRHNA and CDR2 SNTAGT. The CDR3 is 16 residues long. CDR3 nucleotide sequence: TGTGCCAGCAGTGACTCTAGGACTACAAACACAGATACGCAGTATTTT. Residues: CASSDSRTTNTDTQYF.

This clonotype came up a few times. V gene TRBV5-1 combines with J gene TRBJ2-7, with D possibly matching TRBD2 (6 bases). The CDR3 sequence is 14 residues long. The V and J ends lost 5 bases and 0 bases respectively, with 12 bases between them. Germline V gene lookup returns CDR1 SGHRS and CDR2 YFSETQ. The CDR3 here is CASSRWGDSYEQYF. The DNA of the CDR3 is TGCGCCAGCAGTCGGTGGGGGGACTCCTACGAGCAGTACTTC.

This clonotype was observed a handful of times. The gene calls are TRBV27 and TRBJ2-7; 7 nucleotides match TRBD1. From germline, CDR1 is MNHEY and CDR2 SMNVEV (reference sequence). This CDR3 contains 15 residues. The V and J ends lost 2 bases and 3 bases, in that order; junction bases with no gene match: 7. The CDR3 region is CASSLLTGKGYEQYF. CDR3 in DNA: TGTGCCAGCAGTTTACTGACAGGGAAGGGCTACGAGCAGTACTTC.

A few counts support this clonotype. This rearrangement joins TRBV20-1 to TRBJ2-7; tentatively, D is TRBD2 (5 bases). The V gene lost 1 base and the J gene lost 7 bases, with 11 bases spanning the gap. The CDR3 has 12 amino acids. Per germline, CDR1 DFQATT and CDR2 SNEGSKA (reference sequence). For the CDR3, the DNA is TGCAGTGCTAGAGGAAGGACGGGAGAGCAGTACTTC. This codes for CSARGRTGEQYF.

The CDR3, as DNA: TGCGCCAGCAGCCCGGGGCAGGCGGGGTCCTACGAGCAGTACTTC. This codes for CASSPGQAGSYEQYF. The chain is built from TRBV5-1 and TRBJ2-7, with a possible D match to TRBD2 (6 bases). CDR3 length: 15 residues. The germline V and J ends were trimmed by 4 bases and 1 base, with 15 bases remaining between them. In germline, CDR1 is SGHRS, CDR2 YFSETQ.

This clonotype was seen a handful of times. This chain connects TRBV27 to TRBJ2-5; 9 positions match TRBD1. This CDR3 has 14 residues. Germline V gives CDR1 MNHEY, CDR2 SMNVEV (reference sequence). The V segment lost 2 bases and the J segment 4 bases; nucleotides outside the gene matches: 2. In DNA form, the CDR3 reads TGTGCCAGCAGTTTAGTGGACAGGGGAGAGACCCAGTACTTC. Translating gives CASSLVDRGETQYF.